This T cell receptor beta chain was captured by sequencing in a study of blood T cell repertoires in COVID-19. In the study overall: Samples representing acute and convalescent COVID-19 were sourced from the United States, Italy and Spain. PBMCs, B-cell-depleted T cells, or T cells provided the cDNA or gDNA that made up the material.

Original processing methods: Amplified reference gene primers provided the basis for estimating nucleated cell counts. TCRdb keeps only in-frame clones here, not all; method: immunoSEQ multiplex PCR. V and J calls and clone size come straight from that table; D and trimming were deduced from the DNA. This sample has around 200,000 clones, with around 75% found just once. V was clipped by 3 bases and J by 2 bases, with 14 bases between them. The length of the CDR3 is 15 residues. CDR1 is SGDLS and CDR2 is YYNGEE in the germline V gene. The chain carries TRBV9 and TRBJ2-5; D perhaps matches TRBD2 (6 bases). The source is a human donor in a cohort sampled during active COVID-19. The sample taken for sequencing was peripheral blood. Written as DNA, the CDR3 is TGTGCCAGCAGCGGCCTGTCGGGGAGGCAAGAGACCCAGTACTTC. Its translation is CASSGLSGRQETQYF.